The entry below describes one T cell receptor (beta chain). From germline, CDR1 is LGHNA and CDR2 YNFKEQ. V trimming: 5 bases; J trimming: 5 bases; junction bases outside the gene matches: 5. The CDR3 consists of 14 residues. Authors' data handling: Cell counts per sample came from amplifying reference gene primers. Profiling relied on immunoSEQ multiplex PCR, and the TCRdb table lists in-frame clones only, not all of them. V and J calls and clone size are as listed in that table; D and trimming were resolved from the DNA. Here the sample spans 200,000 to 300,000 clones, 87% being singletons. The sample originates from a study of blood T cell repertoires in COVID-19. In the study overall: The United States, Italy and Spain provided the acute and convalescent COVID-19 samples. Sources were T cells, B-cell-depleted T cells, or PBMCs; the material itself was cDNA or gDNA.

The sequence was collected from a man aged 18-30 years with active or convalescent COVID-19. The specimen was peripheral blood. V is TRBV4-2 and J is TRBJ1-1; 10 bases line up with TRBD1. CDR3 protein: CASSWDRGETEAFF. CDR3 DNA sequence: TGTGCCAGCAGCTGGGACAGGGGAGAAACTGAAGCTTTCTTT.